This T cell receptor beta chain was recorded in a study of blood T cell repertoires in COVID-19. Looking at the study overall: PBMCs, B-cell-depleted T cells, or T cells were the source of the cDNA or gDNA that made up the material.

In the original analysis: Amplified reference gene primers provided the basis for estimating nucleated cell counts. Measured with immunoSEQ multiplex PCR; TCRdb has only the in-frame clones, and not every one. V and J calls plus clone size are reproduced from that table; the DNA served to infer D and trimming. The sample includes 240,000 or so clones, about 88% of them seen just once. Trimming cost V 4 bases and J 0 bases; bases outside gene matches: 5. CDR1 is SGHRS, CDR2 YFSETQ, per germline. The CDR3 consists of 16 residues. The count of this clone is one. V and J are TRBV5-1 and TRBJ2-3; the match to TRBD2 covers 10 bases. The sequenced sample consisted of peripheral blood. The receptor's source is a woman in her 70s with active or convalescent COVID-19. CDR3 DNA: TGCGCCAGCAGCCCCCAGCGGGGGGGGAGCACAGATACGCAGTATTTT. Protein sequence: CASSPQRGGSTDTQYF.